This T cell receptor (beta chain) was recovered during a study of siplizumab effects on memory and regulatory T cells. Study-wide results and limits: Apparently key alloresponse contributors, naive T cells also seemed more diverse than memory cells. The drug siplizumab significantly decreased the alloreactive sequences that could be traced to unstimulated CD4+ memory cells. A minor fraction of alloreactive clones, and no more, mapped to unstimulated subsets. Naive or memory phenotype was unassignable for roughly 75-95% of proliferating CD4+ or CD8+ clones.

In regard to this clone: Its specificity is not known.

The length of the CDR3 is 12 residues. V was shortened by 0 bases and J by 8 bases, with 7 bases between the two germline ends. Per the germline V gene, CDR1 is LGHNA and CDR2 is YSLEER. Produced via immunoSEQ multiplex PCR; TCRdb's table is partial and in-frame only. The sample carries some 100,000 clones, around 90% recorded once. This chain links TRBV4-3 with TRBJ1-1; D is unresolved. The receptor was isolated from a human donor in good health. Sequenced material: CD4+ T cells sorted from blood. CDR3 DNA: TGCGCCAGCAGCCAAGATGGGAGGGAAGCTTTCTTT. It yields the protein CASSQDGREAFF.